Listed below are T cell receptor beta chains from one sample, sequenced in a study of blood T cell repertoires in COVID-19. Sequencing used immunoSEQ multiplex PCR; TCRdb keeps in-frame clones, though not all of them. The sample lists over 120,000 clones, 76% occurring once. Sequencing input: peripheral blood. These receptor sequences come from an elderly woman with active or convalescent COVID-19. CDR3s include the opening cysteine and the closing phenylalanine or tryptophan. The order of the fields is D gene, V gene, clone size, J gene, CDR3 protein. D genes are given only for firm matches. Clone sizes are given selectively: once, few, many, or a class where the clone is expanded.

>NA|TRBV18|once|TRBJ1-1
CASSQRGLNTEAFF
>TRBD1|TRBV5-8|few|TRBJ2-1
CASSRRGLNNEQFF
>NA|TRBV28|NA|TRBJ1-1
CASSLEIAEAFF
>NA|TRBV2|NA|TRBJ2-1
CASSGVEGAYNEQFF
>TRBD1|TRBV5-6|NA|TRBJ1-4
CASSLATGGEKLFF
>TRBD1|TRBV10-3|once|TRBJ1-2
CAISVGQGAVYGYTF
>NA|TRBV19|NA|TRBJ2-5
CASSGRAGSQETQYF
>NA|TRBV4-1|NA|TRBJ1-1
CASSQTQGNTEAFF
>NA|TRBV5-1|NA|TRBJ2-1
CASSFSRGHNNEQFF
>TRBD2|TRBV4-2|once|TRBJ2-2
CASSQTGGSTGELFF
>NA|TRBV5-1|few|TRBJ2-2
CASHTTGNTGELFF
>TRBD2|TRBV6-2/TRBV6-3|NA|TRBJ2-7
CASSLLAGTTYEQYF
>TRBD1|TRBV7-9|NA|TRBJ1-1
CASSLDPTGVGDTEAFF
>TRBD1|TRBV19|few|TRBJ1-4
CATRDRLNEKLFF
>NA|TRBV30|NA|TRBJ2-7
CAWSKGQPSSYEQYF
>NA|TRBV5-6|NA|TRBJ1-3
CASSSITRGVSGNTIYF
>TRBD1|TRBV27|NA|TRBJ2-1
CASSPIWDRVSDEQFF
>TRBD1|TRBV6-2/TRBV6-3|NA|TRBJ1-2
CASSEDRRGYTF
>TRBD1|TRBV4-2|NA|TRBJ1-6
CASSQVGVRTGVGSPLHF
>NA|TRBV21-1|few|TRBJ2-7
CASSKSWTGGQYF
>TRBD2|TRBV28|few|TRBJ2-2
CASSSKTSSGGTGELFF
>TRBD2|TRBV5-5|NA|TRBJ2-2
CASSSGLATIGELFF
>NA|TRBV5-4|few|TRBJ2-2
CASSPPPGHKEAGELFF
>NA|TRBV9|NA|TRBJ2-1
CASSVIPGSYNEQFF
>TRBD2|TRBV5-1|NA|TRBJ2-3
CASSWGLRGTYTDTQYF
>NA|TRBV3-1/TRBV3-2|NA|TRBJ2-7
CASGGAATYEQYF
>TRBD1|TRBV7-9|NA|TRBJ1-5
CASSRGTDGQPQHF
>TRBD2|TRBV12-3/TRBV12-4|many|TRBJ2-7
CASSGGAYEQYF
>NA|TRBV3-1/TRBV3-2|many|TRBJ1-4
CASSQVPGGMKKLFF
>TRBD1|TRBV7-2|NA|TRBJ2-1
CASSLVAGGNEQFF
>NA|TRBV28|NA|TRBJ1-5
CASSPRQEHQPQHF
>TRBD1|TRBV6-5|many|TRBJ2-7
CASINQGAGEQYF
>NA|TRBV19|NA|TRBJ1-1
CASRTGHTEAFF
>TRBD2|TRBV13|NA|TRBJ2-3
CASSLGLGGWATDTQYF
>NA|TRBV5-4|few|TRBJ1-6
CASSLGGSGSPLHF
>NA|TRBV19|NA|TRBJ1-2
CASIRSGTTGYTF
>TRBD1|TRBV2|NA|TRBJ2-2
CASSENRGNTGELFF
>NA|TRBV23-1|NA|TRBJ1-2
CASKGGKRLGYTF
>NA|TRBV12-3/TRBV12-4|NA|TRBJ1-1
CASRQDMAFF
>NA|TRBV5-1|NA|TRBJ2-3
CASSLVQATSTDTQYF
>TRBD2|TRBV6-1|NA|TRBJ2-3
CASSEAATSGVPDTQYF
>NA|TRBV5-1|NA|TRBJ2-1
CASSLKAEQFF
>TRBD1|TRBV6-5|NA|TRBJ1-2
CASRPGQGPYGYTF
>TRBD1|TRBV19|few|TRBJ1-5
CASSIGDRGFQPQHF
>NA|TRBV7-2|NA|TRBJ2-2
CASSRQGISGNTGELFF
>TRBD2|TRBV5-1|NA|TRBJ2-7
CASSLWGGGVEQYF
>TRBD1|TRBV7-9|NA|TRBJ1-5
CASSSDREVNQPQHF
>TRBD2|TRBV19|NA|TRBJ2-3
CASSTGGALTDTQYF
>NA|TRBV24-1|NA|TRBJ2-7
CATGVGGRAMNEQYF